This T cell receptor beta chain derives from a study of OX40 agonist ivuxolimab in advanced cancers. As concerns this clone: Its antigen remains unknown.

Autoimmune disease history or systemic immunosuppression led to patient exclusion. Overall study findings and caveats: The authors also found low normalized T-cell clonal expansion in some nonresponders.

V gave up 3 bases and J gave up 5 bases, with 8 bases separating them. The CDR3 runs 13 residues. From germline, CDR1 is KGHSH and CDR2 LQKENI. Profiling relied on immunoSEQ multiplex PCR, and the TCRdb table lists in-frame clones only, not all of them. The sample has roughly 91,000 clones, roughly 90% seen once. The material sequenced was CD4+ or CD8+ T cells sorted from blood, taken in a trial of the OX40 agonist ivuxolimab. The clonotype comes from an adult with an advanced solid tumor such as melanoma, head and neck, liver or kidney cancer. The chain uses TRBV18 and TRBJ1-5, with D maybe TRBD1 (5 bases). The DNA of the CDR3 is TGTGCCAGCTCACCGGGGCTAGATCAGCCCCAGCATTTT. Translated: CASSPGLDQPQHF.